This is a list of T cell receptor beta chains from one sample in a study of blood T cell repertoires in COVID-19. TCRdb keeps only in-frame clones here, not all; method: immunoSEQ multiplex PCR. The sample has approximately 240,000 clones, about 88% seen once. Material: peripheral blood. All receptors come from a woman between 40 and 50 years old who had recovered from COVID-19. Both conserved end residues are part of each CDR3. The order of the fields is clone size, J gene, D gene, V gene, CDR3 protein, CDR3 DNA. The D gene is left open where the match is weak. Size values are once, few and many counts, or a class for expanded clones, and some rows have none.

few,TRBJ1-6,.,TRBV6-1,CASSEEIGQGQPLHF,TGTGCCAGCAGTGAAGAAATTGGGCAGGGACAACCCCTCCACTTT
.,TRBJ2-6,TRBD2,TRBV5-4,CASSRGGLSSGANVLTF,TGTGCCAGCAGCCGGGGAGGGCTTAGCTCTGGGGCCAACGTCCTGACTTTC
.,TRBJ2-7,TRBD1,TRBV5-6,CASSETGTGKSYEQYF,TGTGCCAGCAGCGAGACCGGGACAGGGAAATCCTACGAGCAGTACTTC
few,TRBJ2-1,.,TRBV30,CAWRTRGLNMDEQFF,TGTGCCTGGCGTACGCGCGGGCTAAATATGGATGAGCAGTTCTTC
once,TRBJ2-7,.,TRBV28,CASTPGGNRGRQYF,TGTGCCAGCACCCCAGGGGGGAACAGGGGTAGGCAGTACTTC
.,TRBJ2-5,TRBD2,TRBV7-2,CASSLAGTNQETQYF,TGTGCCAGCAGCTTAGCGGGGACTAACCAAGAGACCCAGTACTTC
once,TRBJ2-3,TRBD1,TRBV10-1,CASSESPTGGPSTDTQYF,TGCGCCAGCAGTGAGAGCCCGACAGGGGGTCCTAGCACAGATACGCAGTATTTT
.,TRBJ1-5,TRBD1,TRBV7-2,CASSLGDRYSNQPQHF,TGTGCCAGCAGCTTAGGGGACAGGTATAGCAATCAGCCCCAGCATTTT
few,TRBJ1-5,.,TRBV19,CASSTTGSNQPQHF,TGTGCCAGTAGTACGACAGGTTCCAATCAGCCCCAGCATTTT
.,TRBJ1-2,TRBD1,TRBV13,CASSPGQGMRDYGYTF,TGTGCCAGCAGCCCCGGACAGGGGATGAGAGACTATGGCTACACCTTC
.,TRBJ1-1,.,TRBV12-5,CASGPVTGAEAFF,TGTGCTAGTGGTCCAGTTACGGGGGCTGAAGCTTTCTTT
.,TRBJ2-1,TRBD2,TRBV4-3,CASSQKTSGRGSYNEQFF,TGCGCCAGCAGCCAGAAGACTAGCGGGAGGGGGTCCTACAATGAGCAGTTCTTC
few,TRBJ1-1,TRBD1,TRBV6-5,CASSSGQPNTEAFF,TGTGCCAGCAGTTCGGGACAGCCGAACACTGAAGCTTTCTTT
few,TRBJ1-5,.,TRBV10-1,CASINQPQHF,TGCGCCAGCATAAATCAGCCCCAGCATTTT
.,TRBJ1-6,.,TRBV12-3/TRBV12-4,CASSLQYNSPLHF,TGTGCCAGCAGTTTACAATATAATTCACCCCTCCACTTT
once,TRBJ2-2,TRBD2,TRBV13,CASSLSGRSGELFF,TGTGCCAGCAGCTTGAGCGGGAGGTCCGGGGAGCTGTTTTTT
.,TRBJ1-2,TRBD1,TRBV7-2,CASSSGTGGAYGYTF,TGTGCCAGCAGTTCCGGGACAGGAGGTGCATATGGCTACACCTTC
.,TRBJ2-5,.,TRBV7-2,CASSGGAQETQYF,TGTGCCAGCAGCGGGGGGGCCCAAGAGACCCAGTACTTC
.,TRBJ1-5,.,TRBV10-3,CAISDRYSNQPQHF,TGTGCCATCAGTGACAGGTATAGCAATCAGCCCCAGCATTTT
.,TRBJ1-5,TRBD1,TRBV7-2,CASSLGTGINQPQHF,TGTGCCAGCAGCTTAGGGACAGGGATCAATCAGCCCCAGCATTTT